This TCR beta chain is from a study of shared clonotypes between healthy human individuals. At deep level, the assay was performed. Only in-frame clones appear in the TCRdb table, and some are missing; sequencing was by immunoSEQ multiplex PCR. In the table there are under 1,100,000 clones, about 75% of which are singletons. This CDR3 is built from 15 residues. Per germline, CDR1 MNHEY and CDR2 SVGAGI. The junction had 6 bases not matched to a gene; V was cut back by 7 bases and J by 0 bases. The clonotype was recovered from a man aged 18 to 29 in good health. Sequenced material: memory CD4+ T cells sorted from blood. Subset denoted: CD45RA-negative fraction. The chain employs TRBV6-5 and TRBJ1-5, with 7 bases fitting TRBD1. CDR3: CASTLRQGSNQPQHF. The CDR3 DNA reads TGTGCCAGCACCTTACGACAGGGTAGCAATCAGCCCCAGCATTTT.